This T cell receptor (beta chain) was obtained from a study of CD8 T cells in Susac syndrome. CD8+ and CD4+ T cells circulating in blood were sequenced for TCR beta. TEMRA cells were FACS-enriched and CD8+ and CD4+ T cells negatively isolated. Roughly 0.45 to 1 ug RNA was reverse transcribed with random hexamers. Coverage of TCR beta CDR3 amplification by immunoSEQ multiplex PCR extended to 54 Vbeta and 13 Jbeta. TCRdb recomputed calls from the immunoSEQ multiplex PCR reads with MiXCR, one row per CDR3 protein. The sample has approximately 300,000 distinct CDR3 sequences; about nine tenths are singletons. In germline, CDR1 is SGHNT, CDR2 YYREEE (reference sequence). Trimming pared 5 bases from V and 2 bases from J, leaving 10 bases between. The CDR3 covers 13 residues. Study-wide results and limits: As acknowledged by the study, its TCR sequencing and HLA analysis included a relatively small number of individuals.

About this clonotype: Antigen unknown.

Sequenced: CD8+ T cells from PBMCs. The source is a human donor with multiple sclerosis. This chain connects TRBV5-4 to TRBJ1-1; D is ambiguous. The CDR3, as DNA: TGTGCCAGCAGGTGGGAGGGTAACACTGAAGCTTTCTTT. Amino acid sequence: CASRWEGNTEAFF.